Listed below are T cell receptor beta chains from one sample, sequenced in a study of CXCR3-negative and CXCR3-positive naive CD8 T cells. After re-calling the 5' RACE reads, TCRdb lists one entry per CDR3 protein, DNA absent. The sample data list about 150,000 distinct CDR3 sequences. What was sequenced was naive CXCR3+ CD8+ T cells from blood. The receptors originated from a human donor in good health. Some clones in this sample may be carry-over from other donors' samples. The CDR3 runs from the conserved cysteine through the conserved F or W.

V: TRBV11-2
J: TRBJ2-7
CDR3: CASTLEATGPYEQYF

V: TRBV5-4
J: TRBJ2-1
CDR3: CASSPGLAGPSSYNEQFF

V: TRBV27
J: TRBJ2-7
CDR3: CASNSLRSGQIYEQYF

V: TRBV10-3
J: TRBJ2-2
CDR3: CAISDSPGGARVGELFF

V: TRBV5-1
J: TRBJ1-1
CDR3: CASSLGRETGTEAFF

V: TRBV29-1
J: TRBJ1-1
CDR3: CSANTYTEAFF

V: TRBV5-1
J: TRBJ2-2
CDR3: CASSLVNPTGELFF

V: TRBV29-1
J: TRBJ2-1
CDR3: CSAQAGGPNNEQFF

V: TRBV7-9
J: TRBJ1-2
CDR3: CASDTPYYGYTF

V: TRBV27
J: TRBJ2-1
CDR3: CASSLRGPYNEQFF

V: TRBV4-3
J: TRBJ1-1
CDR3: CASSQDKWVGSGTEAFF

V: TRBV20-1
J: TRBJ2-7
CDR3: CSARSGTGSYEQYF

V: TRBV28
J: TRBJ2-6
CDR3: CASIAGQRSSGANVLTF

V: TRBV4-3
J: TRBJ2-7
CDR3: CASSQVAGTGTAAEQYF

V: TRBV12-3/TRBV12-4
J: TRBJ2-7
CDR3: CASSYQGTYEQYF

V: TRBV3-1
J: TRBJ2-7
CDR3: CASSLRDGTYERYF

V: TRBV7-3
J: TRBJ1-1
CDR3: CASSLRMYTEAFF

V: TRBV12-3/TRBV12-4
J: TRBJ2-5
CDR3: CASSLGPTGGETQYF

V: TRBV2
J: TRBJ2-6
CDR3: CASSEAWSSGANVLTF

V: TRBV7-6
J: TRBJ2-1
CDR3: CASSKAGNEQFF

V: TRBV12-3/TRBV12-4
J: TRBJ2-3
CDR3: CASSPGLAGANTDTQYF

V: TRBV14
J: TRBJ2-5
CDR3: CASSHLAGGTETQYF

V: TRBV6-1
J: TRBJ1-5
CDR3: CASSEDGGLYNQPQHF

V: TRBV6-5
J: TRBJ2-5
CDR3: CASSPGQGRETQYF

V: TRBV29-1
J: TRBJ2-3
CDR3: CSVMLEDRTSHTTDTQYF

V: TRBV12-3/TRBV12-4
J: TRBJ2-1
CDR3: CASRPDGAYNEQFF

V: TRBV7-3
J: TRBJ2-1
CDR3: CASSLNGAGTSGAQTYNEQFF

V: TRBV24-1
J: TRBJ2-7
CDR3: CATSDQSSYNEQFF

V: TRBV6-2/TRBV6-3
J: TRBJ2-7
CDR3: CASRSSSSSYEQYF

V: TRBV6-5
J: TRBJ2-7
CDR3: CASSYLYGSYEQYF

V: TRBV7-9
J: TRBJ2-7
CDR3: CASSHPGGLAFSYEQYF

V: TRBV6-2/TRBV6-3
J: TRBJ2-1
CDR3: CASSRTRNYNEQFF

V: TRBV25-1
J: TRBJ1-4
CDR3: CASSVSAATNEKLFF

V: TRBV10-3
J: TRBJ1-5
CDR3: CAISDSGTGIGQPQHF

V: TRBV5-6
J: TRBJ2-1
CDR3: CASSRRFRRGLYNEQFF

V: TRBV29-1
J: TRBJ1-2
CDR3: CSVEDHGRGGRGNYGYTF

V: TRBV4-1
J: TRBJ2-1
CDR3: CASSQVGLTYNEQFF

V: TRBV7-9
J: TRBJ2-5
CDR3: CATTYPGVETQYF

V: TRBV28
J: TRBJ2-1
CDR3: CASSPSDPSNEQFF

V: TRBV12-3/TRBV12-4
J: TRBJ2-7
CDR3: CASSPTSHPYEQYF